These 25 T cell receptor beta chains share one sample of origin, sequenced in a study of T cell repertoires in cytomegalovirus infection. MiXCR, run by TCRdb on the reads, gives a single entry per CDR3 protein. The repertoire holds approximately 730,000 distinct CDR3 sequences, around 29% seen once, with less than 15% in the top ten. These TCRs' antigens remain unknown. The sample was cultured CD8+ T cells from PBMCs, taken from culture after CMV antigen stimulation. Source of these receptors: a human donor in good health (CMV status not recorded). Some clones in this sample may be carry-over from other donors' samples.

This clonotype was picked up a small number of times. The CDR3 region is CASSEPQWTTLSYEQYF. CDR3 DNA: TGTGCCAGCAGTGAACCCCAATGGACCACTCTCTCCTACGAGCAGTACTTC. The chain couples TRBV6-1 to TRBJ2-7; D remains ambiguous. The CDR3 loop spans 17 amino acids. With 2 bases removed from V and 0 bases from J, the gap between germline ends came to 17 bases. Germline V lookup: CDR1 MNHNS, CDR2 SASEGT.

A word on this clonotype: This sequence may be a read error, since a much larger clone differs from it by one base. V gene TRBV7-2 combines with J gene TRBJ2-6; D perhaps matches TRBD2 (7 bases). The germline gives CDR1 SGHTA, CDR2 FQGNSA. This CDR3 is 18 amino acids long. Trimming removed 5 bases at V and 0 bases at J, with 17 bases between. The CDR3 loop reads CASSISRGGGSGANVLTF. DNA of the CDR3: TGTGCCAGCAGCATCTCTCGAGGGGGGGGCTCTGGGGCCAACGTCCTGACTTTC.

This CDR3 reads CASSYSSVDPLHF. As DNA, the CDR3 is TGTGCCAGCAGTTACTCGAGCGTAGACCCCCTCCACTTT. The chain links TRBV6-8 to TRBJ1-6; D is undetermined. Deletions cut 0 bases from V and 13 bases from J, with 10 bases between. The CDR3 spans 13 residues. The germline gives CDR1 MNHGY, CDR2 SAAAGT.

The chain couples TRBV7-9 to TRBJ1-3; D not resolved. The CDR3 sequence is 15 residues long. Germline loops: CDR1 SEHNR, CDR2 FQNEAQ (reference sequence). The V end was cut by 3 bases, the J end by 4 bases, with 13 bases between. CDR3 bases: TGTGCCAGCAGCTTTGTCATTGGGTCAGGAAACACCATATATTTT. It yields the protein CASSFVIGSGNTIYF.

This clonotype came up many times. The V call is TRBV7-9, the J call TRBJ2-7; 8 nucleotides line up with TRBD1. Per the germline V gene, CDR1 is SEHNR and CDR2 is FQNEAQ (reference sequence). CDR3 length: 14 residues. J was trimmed by 3 bases and V by 5 bases; bases with no gene match: 6. The CDR3 sequence is CASSRQGTSYEQYF. The CDR3 nucleotides are TGTGCCAGCAGCAGACAGGGGACGAGCTACGAGCAGTACTTC.

The rearrangement uses TRBV11-2 and TRBJ2-7; a weak D match, TRBD2 (6 bases). V lost 1 base to trimming and J lost 4 bases, with 14 bases between them. The germline V gene has CDR1 SGHAT and CDR2 FQNNGV. The CDR3 contains 15 residues. CDR3 region: CASSLGRGGPYEQYF. CDR3 bases: TGTGCCAGCAGCTTAGGACGGGGAGGCCCGTACGAGCAGTACTTC.

This clonotype was seen at least ten times. This chain joins TRBV7-8 and TRBJ2-7, with D perhaps matching TRBD2 (6 bases). The CDR3 has 15 amino acids. Germline CDR1 reads SGHVS; CDR2 reads FQNEAQ. V lost 7 bases and J lost 6, with 22 bases in between. CDR3 residues: CASILITGLTGEQYF. CDR3 coding DNA: TGTGCCAGCATCCTTATTACGGGACTCACAGGCGAGCAGTACTTC.

This clonotype was recorded many times. The chain has TRBV7-8 and TRBJ2-3; a weak D match, TRBD1 (6 bases). Trimming cost V 5 bases and J 6 bases, with 21 bases left between them. The CDR3 runs to 16 residues. The germline CDR1 and CDR2 sequences are SGHVS and FQNEAQ. The CDR3, as DNA: TGTGCCAGCAGCCGATTAGAGTGGGGGCAATATGATACGCAGTATTTT. Its translation: CASSRLEWGQYDTQYF.

This clonotype was detected a few times. V usage is TRBV27 and J usage is TRBJ2-1; no definite D call. V shed 3 bases and J shed 9 bases, with 6 bases lying between them. CDR3 length: 11 amino acids. Per germline, CDR1 MNHEY and CDR2 SMNVEV (reference sequence). This CDR3 reads CASSFRSEQFF. The CDR3 nucleotides read TGTGCCAGCAGTTTCAGAAGTGAGCAGTTCTTC.

This chain connects TRBV10-3 to TRBJ1-5; D uncertain. Trimming stripped 3 bases from V and 4 bases from J, with 16 bases between. There are 16 residues in the CDR3. CDR1 is ENHRY and CDR2 is SYGVKD in the germline V gene. The CDR3 spells CAISDYLLDENQPQHF. CDR3 nucleotide sequence: TGTGCCATCAGTGATTATCTTCTGGACGAAAATCAGCCCCAGCATTTT.

Worth noting for this clonotype: Compared with germline, one end of the junction differs, possibly owing to a read error. The chain recombines TRBV2 with TRBJ1-1, with 9 bases aligning to TRBD1. Germline CDR1 is SNHLY and CDR2 is FYNNEI. The CDR3 sequence is 12 residues long. In nucleotides, the CDR3 is TGTGCCAGCAGTGGGGGGACAGGGCTCAGCCTATTT. Translated, it gives CASSGGTGLSLF.

In its sample, this clonotype was seen a few times. The rearrangement uses TRBV10-3 and TRBJ2-3; 14 positions agree with TRBD2. V lost 2 bases and J lost 1; bases outside the gene matches: 2. Per the germline V gene, CDR1 is ENHRY and CDR2 is SYGVKD. This CDR3 is 17 amino acids long. Written as DNA, the CDR3 is TGTGCCATCAGTGAGCTGGGACTAGCGGGGGGCACAGATACGCAGTATTTT. This sequence encodes CAISELGLAGGTDTQYF.

This clonotype showed up many times. V gene TRBV24-1 combines with J gene TRBJ2-3, with D perhaps TRBD1 or TRBD2 (6 bases each). The CDR3 covers 17 residues. The V gene lost 0 bases and the J gene lost 1 base, with 13 bases spanning the gap. Germline V gene sequence: CDR1 KGHDR, CDR2 SFDVKD. CDR3 sequence reads: CATSDLWGASGTDTQYF. DNA of the CDR3: TGTGCCACCAGTGATTTGTGGGGGGCTAGCGGCACAGATACGCAGTATTTT.

This chain's CDR3 is CSARSQITDTQYF. CDR3 DNA sequence: TGCAGTGCTAGATCCCAGATTACAGATACGCAGTATTTT. This sequence joins TRBV20-1 and TRBJ2-3; D unclear. Germline V gene data show CDR1 as DFQATT and CDR2 as SNEGSKA (reference sequence). CDR3 size: 13 residues. V was shortened by 2 bases and J by 3 bases, with 9 bases between the two germline ends.

V and J are TRBV27 and TRBJ1-6, with TRBD1 as a possible D gene (6 bases). Germline V lookup: CDR1 MNHEY, CDR2 SMNVEV (reference sequence). V lost 5 bases to trimming and J lost 5 bases, with 16 bases between them. This CDR3 spans 16 amino acids. CDR3 amino acids: CASSLLTGNHNSPLHF. CDR3 DNA sequence: TGTGCCAGCAGTCTACTCACAGGGAACCATAATTCACCCCTCCACTTT.

At least ten counts were recorded for this clonotype. The chain combines TRBV7-2 with TRBJ1-5, with D uncertain. The germline gives CDR1 SGHTA, CDR2 FQGNSA. This CDR3 region has 16 residues. V lost 6 bases and J lost 5, with 20 bases in between. The CDR3 DNA reads TGTGCCAGCAGTCAGGAGGGAGGAGGCTTACATCAGCCCCAGCATTTT. Amino acid sequence: CASSQEGGGLHQPQHF.

The chain is built from TRBV4-2 and TRBJ2-3; no clear D. The germline V and J ends were trimmed by 0 bases and 1 base, with 8 bases remaining between them. The CDR3 consists of 15 residues. Germline loops: CDR1 LGHNA, CDR2 YNFKEQ. The CDR3 loop is CASSQDRRGTDTQYF. As DNA, the CDR3 is TGTGCCAGCAGCCAAGATCGAAGGGGCACAGATACGCAGTATTTT.

This clonotype was observed a handful of times. The chain employs TRBV6-1 and TRBJ2-5; 14 positions match TRBD2. The CDR3 runs 17 residues. CDR1 is MNHNS, CDR2 SASEGT, per germline. The J segment lost 1 base and the V segment lost 7 bases, leaving 8 bases of the junction unmatched. In DNA form, the CDR3 reads TGTGCCAGCAAAGGGACTAGCGGGGGAGCACTCCAAGAGACCCAGTACTTC. Protein product: CASKGTSGGALQETQYF.

This clonotype was counted ten times or more. This rearrangement joins TRBV7-9 to TRBJ2-5; TRBD1 matches at 9 bases. The germline gives CDR1 SEHNR, CDR2 FQNEAQ (reference sequence). CDR3 length equals 16 residues. V lost 6 bases to trimming and J lost 4 bases; unmatched junction nucleotides: 12. The CDR3 nucleotides are TGTGCCAGCAGTCCCCGGGACAGGGAGTTGCGAGAGACCCAGTACTTC. The encoded protein is CASSPRDRELRETQYF.

In this sample, this clonotype turned up a few times. CDR3 nucleotides: TGCAGTGCTAGAGTATACAGGGGGGGTGACGGGGAGCTGTTTTTT. Its protein product is CSARVYRGGDGELFF. The chain recombines TRBV20-1 with TRBJ2-2, with a tentative D call TRBD1 (8 bases). The CDR3 loop spans 15 amino acids. Per the germline V gene, CDR1 is DFQATT and CDR2 is SNEGSKA (reference sequence). Trimming took off 1 base at V and 7 bases at J, with 16 bases between the two ends.

The V and J genes are TRBV6-2 or TRBV6-3 and TRBJ2-5, with D unclear. V was pared by 5 bases and J by 10 bases, with 11 bases between. Germline CDR1 MNHEY, CDR2 SVGEGT. The CDR3 covers 11 residues. The DNA of the CDR3 is TGTGCCAGCAGTACCTCGATGGACCAGTACTTC. Translated: CASSTSMDQYF.

Points on this clonotype: One junction end disagrees with the germline gene, perhaps due to a read error. V gene TRBV12-3 or TRBV12-4 combines with J gene TRBJ2-2; tentatively, D is TRBD1 or TRBD2 (5 bases each). This CDR3 region has 12 residues. The CDR3 loop is CASRQDTGVLFF. CDR3 in DNA: TGTGCCAGCAGGCAGGACACCGGGGTGCTGTTTTTT.

This chain connects TRBV7-2 to TRBJ2-7, with TRBD2 matching over 14 bases. Per the germline V gene, CDR1 is SGHTA and CDR2 is FQGNSA. Losses at the gene ends were 5 bases for V and 3 bases for J; bases not matched to a gene: 6. The CDR3 has 16 residues. The CDR3 protein is CASSEGLAGAIYEQYF. In DNA form, the CDR3 reads TGTGCCAGCAGCGAGGGACTAGCGGGGGCCATCTACGAGCAGTACTTC. The variable domain in full, with the rest retrieved from reference TRBV7-2 and TRBJ2-7, is GAGVSQSPSNKVTEKGKDVELRCDPISGHTALYWYRQSLGQGLEFLIYFQGNSAPDKSGLPSDRFSAERTGGSVSTLTIQRTQQEDSAVYLCASSEGLAGAIYEQYFGPGTRLTVT.

The chain is built from TRBV10-3 and TRBJ2-4, with a tentative D call TRBD2 (6 bases). Germline CDR1 is ENHRY and CDR2 is SYGVKD. The CDR3 contains 17 residues. Trimming removed 2 bases from V and 8 bases from J, with 22 bases in between. CDR3 nucleotide sequence: TGTGCCATCAGTGAGACAAACAGCGGGCCCAATGGGGACATTCAGTACTTC. Protein product: CAISETNSGPNGDIQYF.

Only a few counts were recorded for this clonotype. V usage is TRBV27 and J usage is TRBJ2-3; D is unresolved. The CDR3 has 12 amino acids. Germline V CDR1 and CDR2: MNHEY, SMNVEV (reference sequence). Trimming took 5 bases from V and 2 from J, leaving 5 bases between them. CDR3 sequence: CASSTPTDTQYF. Written as DNA, the CDR3 is TGTGCCAGCAGTACCCCCACAGATACGCAGTATTTT.